This passage covers 4 T cell receptor beta chains from one sample sequenced in a study of cytomegalovirus exposure and HLA in healthy donors. Amplification used 60 Vbeta primers and 13 Jbeta primers. Data came from immunoSEQ multiplex PCR; TCRdb stores just in-frame clones and leaves some out. The sample has approximately 110,000 clones, 79% seen once; the top ten hold about 3.4%. Sequenced sample: PBMCs. The receptor source for this set is a middle-aged woman in good health and CMV-seronegative.

This chain links TRBV7-2 with TRBJ2-7, with D possibly matching TRBD1 (7 bases). Germline-derived CDR1 and CDR2 are SGHTA and FQGNSA. CDR3 size: 14 residues. Trimming cost V 7 bases and J 4 bases, with 17 bases left between them. This CDR3 is CASTFGGQPYEQYF. The CDR3 coding sequence is TGTGCCAGCACGTTCGGGGGACAGCCTTACGAGCAGTACTTC.

The J gene is TRBJ2-7, the V gene TRBV5-5; D call uncertain. V lost 2 bases to trimming and J lost 2 bases, with 11 bases between them. Per germline, CDR1 SGHKS and CDR2 YYEKEE (reference sequence). The CDR3 extends over 14 amino acids. CDR3 loop: CASSLVVVPYEQYF. DNA of the CDR3: TGTGCCAGCAGCTTAGTAGTAGTCCCCTACGAGCAGTACTTC.

The gene calls are TRBV7-2 and TRBJ2-1; maybe TRBD1 (5 bases). V was trimmed by 3 bases and J by 1 base, leaving 10 bases between them. This CDR3 spans 15 amino acids. In germline, CDR1 is SGHTA, CDR2 FQGNSA. CDR3 DNA: TGTGCCAGCAGCTTTTTTCCAGGGTCCTACAATGAGCAGTTCTTC. This codes for CASSFFPGSYNEQFF.

This chain links TRBV7-8 with TRBJ1-6; 8 bases map to TRBD1. The CDR3 loop spans 16 amino acids. Germline V lookup: CDR1 SGHVS, CDR2 FQNEAQ. Germline trimming cut 5 bases from V and 10 bases from J; bases unmatched to any gene: 13. CDR3 amino acids: CASSLRDRKKGSPLHF. In nucleotides, the CDR3 is TGTGCCAGCAGCCTCCGGGACAGGAAGAAGGGATCACCCCTCCACTTT.